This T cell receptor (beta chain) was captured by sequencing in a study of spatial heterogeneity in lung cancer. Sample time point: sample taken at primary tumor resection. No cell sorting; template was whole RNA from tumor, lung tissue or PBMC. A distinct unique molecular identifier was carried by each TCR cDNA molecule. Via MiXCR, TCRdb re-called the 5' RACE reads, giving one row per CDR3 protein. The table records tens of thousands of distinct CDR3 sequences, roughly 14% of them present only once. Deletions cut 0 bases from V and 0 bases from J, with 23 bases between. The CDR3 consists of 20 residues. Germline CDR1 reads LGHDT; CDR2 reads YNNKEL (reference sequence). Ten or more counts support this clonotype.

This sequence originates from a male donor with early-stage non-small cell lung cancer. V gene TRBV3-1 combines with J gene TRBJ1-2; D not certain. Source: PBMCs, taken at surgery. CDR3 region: CASSQDLVYRAKQTNYGYTF. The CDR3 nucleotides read TGTGCCAGCAGCCAAGATCTGGTATACCGGGCCAAGCAAACTAACTATGGCTACACCTTC.